A selection of T cell receptor beta chains follows, all from one sample in a study of cytomegalovirus exposure and HLA in healthy donors. The repertoire was sequenced with immunoSEQ multiplex PCR; TCRdb's copy has only in-frame clones and lacks some. The sample contains some 190,000 clones, around 77% of which appear only once. The specimen sequenced was PBMCs. These receptors were obtained from a woman aged 25 to 45 in good health and CMV-seronegative. Each CDR3 is given with its conserved first and last residue. Fields, in order: D gene, clone size, V gene, CDR3 length, J gene, CDR3 DNA, CDR3 protein. D genes are given only for firm matches. Clone size appears in some rows only: once, few, many, or a class for an expanded clone.

>-|-|TRBV6-5|13|TRBJ2-3
TGTGCCAGCAGTCCGGGACTTACAGATACGCAGTATTTT
CASSPGLTDTQYF
>-|-|TRBV25-1|13|TRBJ1-3
TGTGCCAGCACCCCAGGGTTTGGAAACACCATATATTTT
CASTPGFGNTIYF
>-|-|TRBV2|17|TRBJ1-1
TGTGCCAGCAGTGAAACACTACAGGGTCGCATGAACACTGAAGCTTTCTTT
CASSETLQGRMNTEAFF
>-|-|TRBV19|14|TRBJ2-7
TGTGCCAGTAGCCCTGGGGCTTGGATCTACGAGCAGTACTTC
CASSPGAWIYEQYF
>TRBD1|-|TRBV15|18|TRBJ1-6
TGTGCCACCAGCAGAGGAGTGACAGGGGCTGGGGATAATTCACCCCTCCACTTT
CATSRGVTGAGDNSPLHF
>-|-|TRBV9|15|TRBJ2-7
TGTGCCAGCAGCGTGGTCGCGGGTCCAGAGTACGAGCAGTACTTC
CASSVVAGPEYEQYF
>-|-|TRBV6-6|15|TRBJ1-5
TGTGCCAGCATTATGGGTAAGGGGCTAAATCAGCCCCAGCATTTT
CASIMGKGLNQPQHF
>TRBD2|few|TRBV5-8|15|TRBJ2-7
TGTGCCAGCAGCTTGATTGGCGGGGGTGGCTACGAGCAGTACTTC
CASSLIGGGGYEQYF
>TRBD1|few|TRBV7-7|14|TRBJ2-3
TGTGCTAGCAGCCCCGGGACAGGGCCAGATACGCAGTATTTT
CASSPGTGPDTQYF
>TRBD1|-|TRBV5-1|15|TRBJ1-1
TGCGCCAGCAGCCACAACAGGGGGAGGAACACTGAAGCTTTCTTT
CASSHNRGRNTEAFF
>TRBD1|-|TRBV29-1|12|TRBJ2-7
TGCAGCGTGAGAGGGACAGCCTACGAGCAGTACTTC
CSVRGTAYEQYF
>TRBD1|-|TRBV29-1|15|TRBJ2-6
TGCAGCGTCCGGGACAGGGGGCTCGGGGCCAACGTCCTGACTTTC
CSVRDRGLGANVLTF
>-|-|TRBV7-3|16|TRBJ1-1
TGTGCCAGCAGCTTACCCAGGGGTCCTATGAACACTGAAGCTTTCTTT
CASSLPRGPMNTEAFF
>TRBD2|-|TRBV5-6|17|TRBJ2-5
TGTGCCAGCAGCTCAACCCTAGCGGGGGCAACCAAAGAGACCCAGTACTTC
CASSSTLAGATKETQYF
>TRBD1|few|TRBV5-6|14|TRBJ2-7
TGTGCCAGCAGCTCTTCGGACAGGGCCCCTGTTCAGTACTTC
CASSSSDRAPVQYF
>-|-|TRBV28|12|TRBJ2-7
TGTGCCAGCAGTTTCGGCTCCTACGAGCAGTACTTC
CASSFGSYEQYF
>-|-|TRBV9|15|TRBJ2-5
TGTGCCAGCAGCGTAGGAAACATACTAAGGGAGACCCAGTACTTC
CASSVGNILRETQYF
>TRBD1|-|TRBV9|15|TRBJ1-1
TGTGCCAGCAGCGCGACAGGGGGGGCCAACACTGAAGCTTTCTTT
CASSATGGANTEAFF
>-|-|TRBV16|14|TRBJ2-1
TGTGCCAGCAGCCGCCAATGGGGGGACAATGAGCAGTTCTTC
CASSRQWGDNEQFF
>-|once|TRBV2|17|TRBJ2-3
TGTGCCAGCAGTGTTGGGGTTTTGGCGGGGGCGGGAGATACGCAGTATTTT
CASSVGVLAGAGDTQYF
>-|-|TRBV19|16|TRBJ1-5
TGTGCCAGTAGTATGTTAGCGGGGCGAGGCAATCAGCCCCAGCATTTT
CASSMLAGRGNQPQHF
>-|few|TRBV6-5|16|TRBJ2-3
TGTGCCAGCAGTTACTCAGCACTCCTCCCTACAGATACGCAGTATTTT
CASSYSALLPTDTQYF